What follows are 5 T cell receptor beta chains derived from one specimen sequenced in a study of T cells after posttransplantation cyclophosphamide. Sequenced by immunoSEQ multiplex PCR; TCRdb stores in-frame clones only, minus some. The sample lists 15,000 to 18,000 clones, 84% occurring once. Control samples came 1 year after myeloablative marrow transplants with methotrexate plus calcineurin inhibitor. The sample was PBMCs, taken roughly 350 days after allogeneic stem cell transplant with calcineurin inhibitor and methotrexate. The receptor set was obtained from a male patient in his late teens or twenties who received an allogeneic stem cell transplant from a related donor, was CMV-positive, and had no GVHD. A share of the T cells may be of graft donor origin.

The chain uses TRBV7-2 and TRBJ2-5; TRBD2 matches at 10 bases. This CDR3 is 19 amino acids long. The germline CDR1 and CDR2 sequences are SGHTA and FQGNSA. The V and J ends lost 3 bases and 5 bases, in that order; junction bases with no gene match: 18. The CDR3 bases are TGTGCCAGCAGCTTCCCGGGTAGCGGGAGGAGACGTGAGGCGGAGACCCAGTACTTC. Amino acid sequence: CASSFPGSGRRREAETQYF.

The rearrangement uses TRBV7-9 and TRBJ1-2; D is ambiguous. The CDR3 loop spans 13 amino acids. Germline values: CDR1 SEHNR, CDR2 FQNEAQ (reference sequence). V was trimmed by 3 bases and J by 3 bases, leaving 8 bases between them. The DNA for the CDR3 is TGTGCCAGCAGCTTCACAGTGGACTATGGCTACACCTTC. Translating gives CASSFTVDYGYTF.

J is TRBJ2-7 and V is TRBV15; the D gene is possibly TRBD1 (5 bases). V was trimmed by 0 bases and J by 4 bases, leaving 10 bases between them. Per germline, CDR1 LNHNV and CDR2 YYDKDF (reference sequence). The CDR3 is 14 residues long. CDR3 residues: CATSRERQTYEQYF. DNA of the CDR3: TGTGCCACCAGCAGAGAGCGACAGACATACGAGCAGTACTTC. Full variable domain (missing parts from reference TRBV15 and TRBJ2-7): DAMVIQNPRYQVTQFGKPVTLSCSQTLNHNVMYWYQQKSSQAPKLLFHYYDKDFNNEADTPDNFQSRRPNTSFCFLDIRSPGLGDTAMYLCATSRERQTYEQYFGPGTRLTVT.

This rearrangement joins TRBV5-4 to TRBJ1-1; 8 bases map to TRBD1. The CDR3 has 15 amino acids. V dropped 1 base and J dropped 10; count of bases not matched to a gene: 12. The V gene's germline CDR1 is SGHNT and CDR2 YYREEE (reference sequence). The DNA of the CDR3 is TGTGCCAGCAGCTTGAGCGGTCGTACAGGGGGAGTAGCTTTCTTT. Translated, it gives CASSLSGRTGGVAFF.

The chain joins TRBV7-9 to TRBJ2-7; 8 nucleotides line up with TRBD1. The V gene end was trimmed by 0 bases and the J gene end by 2 bases; junction bases not matched to a gene: 3. In germline, CDR1 is SEHNR, CDR2 FQNEAQ (reference sequence). The CDR3 totals 15 residues. For the CDR3, the DNA is TGTGCCAGCAGCTTAGCCGGGACAGGTACCTACGAGCAGTACTTC. Translated, it gives CASSLAGTGTYEQYF.